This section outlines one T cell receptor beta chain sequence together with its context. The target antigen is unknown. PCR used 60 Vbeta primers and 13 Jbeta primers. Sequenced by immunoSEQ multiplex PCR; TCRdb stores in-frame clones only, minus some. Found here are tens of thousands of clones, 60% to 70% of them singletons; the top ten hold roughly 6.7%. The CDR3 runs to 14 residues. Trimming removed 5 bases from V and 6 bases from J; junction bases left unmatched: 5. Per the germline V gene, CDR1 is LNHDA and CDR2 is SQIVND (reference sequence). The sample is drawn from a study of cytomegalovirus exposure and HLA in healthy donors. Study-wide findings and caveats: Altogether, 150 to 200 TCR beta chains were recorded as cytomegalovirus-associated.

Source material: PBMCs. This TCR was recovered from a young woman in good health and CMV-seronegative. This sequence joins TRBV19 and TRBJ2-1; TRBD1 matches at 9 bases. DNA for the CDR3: TGTGCCAGTAGTGAAACAGGGGGCCTCAATGAGCAGTTCTTC. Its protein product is CASSETGGLNEQFF.